One sample yielded the 21 T cell receptor beta chains listed below, sequenced in a study of blood T cells in healthy people across ages. A J-beta primer mix and a sample-barcoded 5' primer were used in a second PCR of about 7 to 12 cycles. TCRdb re-called the 5' RACE reads through MiXCR, storing one row per CDR3 protein. The sample yields almost 1 million distinct CDR3 sequences, roughly 51% seen once. Sequencing was done on a sample of blood. These receptors came from a woman aged 55-69 years in good health.

This sequence joins TRBV13 and TRBJ2-7; 8 bases align to TRBD2. Losses at the gene ends were 4 bases for V and 5 bases for J; bases not matched to a gene: 10. This CDR3 region has 15 residues. Germline assignment: CDR1 PRHDT and CDR2 FYEKMQ (reference sequence). CDR3 nucleotides: TGTGCCAGCAGCTATATAGCGGGATCCGGCGACGAGCAGTACTTC. As protein: CASSYIAGSGDEQYF.

This clonotype was detected a few times. The rearrangement joins TRBV18 to TRBJ2-3; D is unclear. Trimming removed 5 bases from V and 11 bases from J, with 8 bases in between. The CDR3 runs 10 residues. Germline CDR1 is KGHSH and CDR2 is LQKENI. The CDR3 nucleotides are TGTGCCAGCTCAGCTGACTTGCAGTATTTT. It translates to CASSADLQYF.

This chain's CDR3 is CASSQDFRGLETQYF. As DNA, the CDR3 is TGCGCCAGCAGCCAAGATTTTAGGGGTTTAGAGACCCAGTACTTC. The rearrangement joins TRBV4-1 to TRBJ2-5; D is possibly TRBD1 (5 bases). Germline V gene sequence: CDR1 MGHRA, CDR2 YSYEKL. V was pared by 0 bases and J by 4 bases, with 12 bases between. The length of the CDR3 is 15 residues.

V usage is TRBV5-1 and J usage is TRBJ2-4; 13 positions match TRBD2. The J call may be wrong; the DNA end is better matched by TRBJ2-7. Looked up from germline, CDR1 is SGHRS and CDR2 is YFSETQ. This CDR3 has 17 amino acids. The CDR3 region has the DNA TGCGCCAGCAGCTTGGACCCGACTAGCGGGAGGAAATACGAGCAGTACTTC. Translated: CASSLDPTSGRKYEQYF.

As DNA, the CDR3 is TGCGCCAGCAGCCAAGATCTGCAGGGACAGGGGTCACCCCTCCACTTT. Amino acid sequence: CASSQDLQGQGSPLHF. The chain links TRBV4-3 to TRBJ1-6; TRBD1 matches 10 bases. The germline V gene encodes CDR1 LGHNA and CDR2 YSLEER. The CDR3 totals 16 residues. The ends lost 0 bases at V and 10 bases at J; junction bases unmatched: 6.

The J gene is TRBJ2-3, the V gene TRBV3-1; possibly TRBD1 for D (6 bases). The CDR3 is 16 residues long. The V gene's germline CDR1 is LGHDT and CDR2 YNNKEL (reference sequence). Trimming pared 5 bases from V and 0 bases from J, leaving 15 bases between. CDR3 sequence reads: CASSAPGTRSTDTQYF. CDR3 sequence (DNA): TGTGCCAGCAGCGCACCCGGGACACGGAGCACAGATACGCAGTATTTT.

This clonotype was detected only a few times. This rearrangement joins TRBV5-1 to TRBJ2-5; TRBD2 matches 7 bases. This CDR3 comprises 13 residues. The germline V gene encodes CDR1 SGHRS and CDR2 YFSETQ. V lost 4 bases and J lost 5; bases outside the gene matches: 5. The CDR3 DNA follows: TGCGCCAGCAGCCGGGACTATGGGGAGACCCAGTACTTC. Amino acids: CASSRDYGETQYF. The entire variable domain, with the rest obtained from reference TRBV5-1 and TRBJ2-5, is as follows: KAGVTQTPRYLIKTRGQQVTLSCSPISGHRSVSWYQQTPGQGLQFLFEYFSETQRNKGNFPGRFSGRQFSNSRSEMNVSTLELGDSALYLCASSRDYGETQYFGPGTRLLVL.

The chain combines TRBV27 with TRBJ2-1; unclear D gene. The CDR3 runs 13 residues. Trimming shortened V by 0 bases and J by 6 bases, and 6 bases separated the two germline ends. CDR1 MNHEY and CDR2 SMNVEV come from the germline V gene (reference sequence). The CDR3 DNA reads as TGTGCCAGCAGTTTATCGTGGAGCAATGAGCAGTTCTTC. Encoded protein: CASSLSWSNEQFF.

This clonotype appeared once. The chain links TRBV7-9 to TRBJ2-3; weak D call: TRBD2 (5 bases). The CDR3 is 14 residues long. V lost 5 bases, J lost 3 bases, and 12 bases lay in between. Germline loops: CDR1 SEHNR, CDR2 FQNEAQ (reference sequence). The CDR3 protein is CASSPYGETDTQYF. The CDR3 DNA is TGTGCCAGCAGCCCATACGGGGAGACAGATACGCAGTATTTT.

V and J are TRBV24-1 and TRBJ2-3; TRBD1 agrees at 8 bases. Germline CDR1 reads KGHDR; CDR2 reads SFDVKD. This CDR3 has 13 residues. Trimming removed 7 bases from V and 4 bases from J; junction bases left unmatched: 3. CDR3 protein: CATRDRVADTQYF. The CDR3 nucleotides are TGTGCCACCAGGGACAGGGTGGCAGATACGCAGTATTTT.

The genes are TRBV4-2 and TRBJ2-7, with D hard to call. Germline V CDR1 and CDR2: LGHNA, YNFKEQ. V shed 4 bases and J shed 3 bases, with 13 bases lying between them. The CDR3 runs to 14 residues. The CDR3 coding sequence is TGTGCCAGCAGCCCCAGGCTCCTTTACTACGAGCAGTACTTC. It is translated as CASSPRLLYYEQYF.

There are a few counts of this clonotype. This rearrangement joins TRBV7-2 to TRBJ1-3; D possibly corresponds to TRBD1 (6 bases). V lost 1 base and J lost 0, with 13 bases in between. The CDR3 consists of 17 residues. The V gene's germline CDR1 is SGHTA and CDR2 FQGNSA. The chain's CDR3 is CASSLVGGPSSGNTIYF. In DNA, the CDR3 is TGTGCCAGCAGCTTAGTGGGGGGCCCCTCCTCTGGAAACACCATATATTTT.

The chain carries TRBV2 and TRBJ2-7; possibly TRBD1 for D (6 bases). The CDR3 totals 12 residues. Germline V gene lookup returns CDR1 SNHLY and CDR2 FYNNEI. The ends were cut back, 2 bases at V and 7 bases at J, with 9 bases in the middle. CDR3 in DNA: TGTGCCAGCAGTGAAAATCAGGGGGAGCAGTACTTC. It specifies CASSENQGEQYF.

This chain joins TRBV7-3 and TRBJ2-3; the match to TRBD2 covers 7 bases. The CDR3 extends over 16 amino acids. Losses at the gene ends were 5 bases for V and 3 bases for J; bases not matched to a gene: 11. The germline gives CDR1 SGHTA, CDR2 FQGTGA. CDR3: CASSPRLSGITDTQYF. The CDR3 DNA reads TGTGCCAGCAGCCCCCGACTAAGCGGGATAACAGATACGCAGTATTTT.

The chain recombines TRBV29-1 with TRBJ2-5, with 9 bases that match TRBD2. The CDR3 is 16 residues long. The V segment lost 7 bases and the J segment 0 bases; nucleotides outside the gene matches: 12. Per the germline V gene, CDR1 is SQVTM and CDR2 is ANQGSEA. In DNA form, the CDR3 reads TGCAGCGCAGGTGGAGCAAAGCGGGAGGACCAAGAGACCCAGTACTTC. It is translated as CSAGGAKREDQETQYF.

The chain carries TRBV21-1 and TRBJ2-5; TRBD1, the D gene given by the table, was not confirmed from the DNA. TRBV21-1 is a known pseudogene. The CDR3 has 14 amino acids. CDR3 protein: CASSKVPGSKTQYF. Written as DNA, the CDR3 is TGTGCCAGCAGCAAAGTACCAGGGTCGAAGACCCAGTACTTC.

The chain has TRBV5-1 and TRBJ2-5, with TRBD1 identical over 7 bases. Germline V gene lookup returns CDR1 SGHRS and CDR2 YFSETQ. J gave up 3 bases and V 6 bases, and 11 bases lay outside the gene matches. The CDR3 is made up of 15 amino acids. This CDR3 reads CASTPGAGGKETQYF. Here the CDR3 DNA reads TGCGCCAGCACCCCTGGGGCAGGGGGAAAAGAGACCCAGTACTTC.

The rearrangement joins TRBV7-9 to TRBJ2-4, with D perhaps matching TRBD1 (5 bases). The J call is in doubt because the DNA end fits TRBJ2-7 better. This CDR3 region has 13 residues. Germline assignment: CDR1 SEHNR and CDR2 FQNEAQ (reference sequence). The CDR3 sequence is CASSLAQGVEQYF. The CDR3 region has the DNA TGTGCCAGCAGCTTAGCGCAAGGGGTCGAGCAGTACTTC.

This clonotype was detected only a few times. The chain combines TRBV7-7 with TRBJ2-6; D possibly corresponds to TRBD1 (5 bases). Trimming cost V 5 bases and J 0 bases, with 14 bases left between them. The CDR3 consists of 17 residues. Per the germline V gene, CDR1 is SSHAT and CDR2 is FNYEAQ (reference sequence). CDR3 bases: TGTGCCAGCAGCATTACCCCAGGGTTCTCTGGGGCCAACGTCCTGACTTTC. Translation gives CASSITPGFSGANVLTF.

This clonotype was counted between two and nine times. V usage is TRBV20-1 and J usage is TRBJ2-4; possibly TRBD1 for D (5 bases). The end of the DNA is better explained by TRBJ2-7, so the J call may be wrong. Germline V lookup: CDR1 DFQATT, CDR2 SNEGSKA (reference sequence). The CDR3 has 13 amino acids. The CDR3 DNA reads as TGCAGTGGCTCCGTGGGGCAGGATGCCGAGCAGTACTTC. This sequence encodes CSGSVGQDAEQYF.

V usage is TRBV19 and J usage is TRBJ2-6; 15 bases line up with TRBD2. After removal of 2 bases from V and 0 bases from J, the junction contained 5 bases not matched to a gene. The CDR3 is 20 amino acids. Per germline, CDR1 LNHDA and CDR2 SQIVND (reference sequence). The CDR3: CASSIRGLAGGDSGANVLTF. The CDR3 DNA reads TGTGCCAGTAGTATACGTGGACTAGCGGGAGGGGACTCTGGGGCCAACGTCCTGACTTTC.